The 17 T cell receptor beta chains below come from one sample, sequenced in a study of T cells in Graves' hyperthyroidism and ophthalmopathy. RNA transcripts provided the source from which TCR beta CDR3 regions were amplified. In the first-round RT-PCR of the TCR CDR3, the HTBI primer set was used. TCRdb re-derived calls from the multiplex PCR reads in MiXCR, one entry per CDR3 protein. The sample lists under 350,000 distinct CDR3 sequences, around 15% seen once, with roughly 53% in the top ten. The sequencing sample was made of blood. These receptors were collected from a woman in her sixties with Graves' ophthalmopathy.

In the case of this clonotype: A read error is possible here, since a much larger clone lies one base away. The CDR3 end shows no conserved phenylalanine or tryptophan, and so a read error is likely. The rearrangement uses TRBV12-5 and TRBJ2-7, with D uncertain. Trimming removed 3 bases from V and 2 bases from J, with 14 bases in between. This CDR3 is built from 15 residues. Looked up from germline, CDR1 is LGHNT and CDR2 is FRNRAP. CDR3 nucleotides: TGTGCTAGTGGTTTTAATCATACTGAGACCTACGAGCAGTACCTC. Translation gives CASGFNHTETYEQYL.

J is TRBJ2-2 and V is TRBV5-6; D gene ambiguous. Per germline, CDR1 SGHDT and CDR2 YYEEEE. V gave up 1 base and J gave up 4 bases, with 20 bases separating them. The CDR3 loop spans 18 amino acids. CDR3 nucleotides: TGTGCCAGCAGCTTGACGCGTCAATCCCTTCTAGGCACCGGGGAGCTGTTTTTT. Amino acids: CASSLTRQSLLGTGELFF.

This clonotype has ten or more counts. The rearrangement uses TRBV18 and TRBJ2-1; no clear D. This CDR3 spans 15 amino acids. The germline V gene encodes CDR1 KGHSH and CDR2 LQKENI. V was pared by 1 base and J by 2 bases, with 9 bases between. CDR3 sequence: CASSPLATTYNEQFF. The CDR3, as DNA: TGTGCCAGCTCACCACTTGCGACCACCTACAATGAGCAGTTCTTC.

This rearrangement joins TRBV12-3 or TRBV12-4 to TRBJ1-1, with D tentatively TRBD1 (5 bases). The CDR3 is 13 amino acids. Trimming pared 3 bases from V and 6 bases from J, leaving 11 bases between. CDR3 coding DNA: TGTGCCAGCAGTTTCGAGACAGTGGCTGAAGCTTTCTTT. It codes for CASSFETVAEAFF.

In its sample, this clonotype was seen a few times. The chain has TRBV6-2 or TRBV6-3 and TRBJ1-4; D remains ambiguous. Germline V gene lookup returns CDR1 MNHEY and CDR2 SVGEGT. This CDR3 has 17 amino acids. V was shortened by 0 bases and J by 5 bases, with 16 bases between the two germline ends. CDR3 loop: CASSYSGLMRENEKLFF. Here the CDR3 DNA reads TGTGCCAGCAGTTACTCCGGTTTGATGCGGGAAAATGAAAAACTGTTTTTT.

This clonotype was counted only a few times. V is TRBV18 and J is TRBJ2-7; 13 nucleotides line up with TRBD2. The V segment lost 1 base and the J segment 0 bases; nucleotides outside the gene matches: 6. CDR3 length: 18 residues. In germline, CDR1 is KGHSH, CDR2 LQKENI. CDR3 DNA sequence: TGTGCCAGCTCACCACGACTAGCGGGGGGACCCTCCTCCTACGAGCAGTACTTC. Protein: CASSPRLAGGPSSYEQYF.

In its sample, this clonotype was seen many times. V and J are TRBV11-2 and TRBJ2-5, with 11 bases that match TRBD2. CDR3 length: 15 residues. CDR1 SGHAT and CDR2 FQNNGV come from the germline V gene. The junction had 3 bases not matched to a gene; V was cut back by 3 bases and J by 3 bases. The CDR3 loop is CASSFQLAGEETQYF. The CDR3 DNA sequence: TGTGCCAGCAGCTTTCAACTAGCGGGGGAAGAGACCCAGTACTTC.

This clonotype was detected ten times or more. The V call is TRBV2, the J call TRBJ2-7; a possible D gene is TRBD1 (6 bases). Germline-derived CDR1 and CDR2 are SNHLY and FYNNEI. The CDR3 runs 13 residues. Trimming stripped 7 bases from V and 3 bases from J, with 13 bases between. Here the CDR3 reads CASKMTGIYEQYF. The CDR3 nucleotides read TGTGCCAGCAAGATGACAGGCATCTACGAGCAGTACTTC.

This clonotype was observed at least ten times. V and J are TRBV7-3 and TRBJ2-2; perhaps TRBD1 as D (6 bases). Trimming stripped 2 bases from V and 4 bases from J, with 8 bases between. The germline CDR1 and CDR2 sequences are SGHTA and FQGTGA. This CDR3 comprises 14 residues. The CDR3: CASSLSGATGELFF. The CDR3 DNA reads as TGTGCCAGCAGCTTATCAGGGGCCACCGGGGAGCTGTTTTTT.

About this clonotype: Since a much larger clone is just one base distant, this may be a read error. In nucleotides, the CDR3 is TGCAGTGCTAGAGATGTGGCAGGGCGGCCGTATGATGAAGCTTTCTTT. This translates into CSARDVAGRPYDEAFF. The chain recombines TRBV20-1 with TRBJ1-1; a weak D match, TRBD1 (5 bases). The V and J ends lost 0 bases and 7 bases respectively, with 21 bases between them. Germline CDR1 DFQATT, CDR2 SNEGSKA (reference sequence). CDR3 length: 16 amino acids.

This clonotype was counted ten times or more. The chain joins TRBV5-1 to TRBJ2-1; D may be TRBD1 or TRBD2 (6 bases each). The germline CDR1 and CDR2 sequences are SGHRS and YFSETQ. The CDR3 is 15 amino acids. V was shortened by 8 bases and J by 4 bases, with 19 bases between the two germline ends. The CDR3 DNA follows: TGCGCCAGTCAACACAACGGGGGCGGATACAATGAGCAGTTCTTC. Translated, it gives CASQHNGGGYNEQFF.

This clonotype was detected ten times or more. The chain couples TRBV7-9 to TRBJ2-1; D tentatively reads TRBD1 or TRBD2 (6 bases each). CDR1 and CDR2 from the germline V gene are SEHNR and FQNEAQ (reference sequence). The CDR3 totals 14 residues. The germline V and J ends were trimmed by 5 bases and 9 bases, with 17 bases remaining between them. This CDR3 is CASSPWSGAVEQFF. The CDR3 region has the DNA TGTGCCAGCAGCCCCTGGTCGGGGGCAGTTGAGCAGTTCTTC.

This chain links TRBV20-1 with TRBJ2-1; D is unresolved. The ends were cut back, 3 bases at V and 1 base at J, with 10 bases in the middle. CDR1 is DFQATT and CDR2 is SNEGSKA in the germline V gene (reference sequence). The CDR3 runs 14 residues. The CDR3 nucleotides read TGCAGTGCTAGGCAGGTAGGGTCCTACAATGAGCAGTTCTTC. Amino acid sequence: CSARQVGSYNEQFF.

This clonotype was seen only a few times. The V gene is TRBV12-3 or TRBV12-4, the J gene TRBJ2-7, with 10 bases matching TRBD1. J lost 4 bases, V lost 8 bases, and 5 bases had no gene match. There are 13 residues in the CDR3. The DNA of the CDR3 is TGTGCCAGCGCCCGGGACAGGGGTTACGAGCAGTACTTC. Protein product: CASARDRGYEQYF.

The rearrangement uses TRBV11-3 and TRBJ2-1; 9 nucleotides line up with TRBD1. The CDR3 length is 15 residues. The ends lost 5 bases at V and 5 bases at J; junction bases unmatched: 7. The V gene's germline CDR1 is SGHNT and CDR2 YENEEA. The CDR3, as DNA: TGTGCCAGCAGCATATCTGGGGACAGGGACAATGAGCAGTTCTTC. It translates to CASSISGDRDNEQFF.

The chain employs TRBV4-3 and TRBJ2-3, with D perhaps matching TRBD1 or TRBD2 (5 bases each). CDR3 length equals 13 residues. Germline loops: CDR1 LGHNA, CDR2 YSLEER. V was pared by 3 bases and J by 5 bases, with 9 bases between. In DNA, the CDR3 is TGCGCCAGCAGCCAGGGACGTGGAGATACGCAGTATTTT. This gives the protein CASSQGRGDTQYF.

This clonotype was counted many times. This chain links TRBV7-2 with TRBJ2-5; 12 bases line up with TRBD2. The ends lost 8 bases at V and 5 bases at J; junction bases unmatched: 9. The germline CDR1 and CDR2 sequences are SGHTA and FQGNSA. The CDR3 spans 15 residues. CDR3: CASLPGLAGSETQYF. In DNA form, the CDR3 reads TGTGCCAGCCTACCGGGACTAGCGGGTTCCGAGACCCAGTACTTC.